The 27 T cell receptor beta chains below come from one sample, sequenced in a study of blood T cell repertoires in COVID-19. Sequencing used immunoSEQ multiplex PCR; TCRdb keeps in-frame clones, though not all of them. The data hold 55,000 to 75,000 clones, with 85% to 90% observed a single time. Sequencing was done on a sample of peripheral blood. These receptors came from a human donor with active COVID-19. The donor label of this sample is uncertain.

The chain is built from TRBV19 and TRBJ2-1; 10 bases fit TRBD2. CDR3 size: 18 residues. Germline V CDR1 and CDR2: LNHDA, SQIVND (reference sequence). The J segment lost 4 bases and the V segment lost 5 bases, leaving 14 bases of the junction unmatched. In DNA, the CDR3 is TGTGCCAGTAGTCGGGGCTCGGCTAGCGGGAGCTTATACAATGAGCAGTTCTTC. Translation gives CASSRGSASGSLYNEQFF.

The CDR3 is CASSTGADFGGELFF. CDR3 DNA: TGTGCCAGCTCAACAGGGGCCGATTTCGGCGGGGAGCTGTTTTTT. The V gene is TRBV18, the J gene TRBJ2-2; TRBD1 agrees at 7 bases. This CDR3 is built from 15 residues. V was clipped by 5 bases and J by 7 bases; unmatched bases: 10. From germline, CDR1 is KGHSH and CDR2 LQKENI.

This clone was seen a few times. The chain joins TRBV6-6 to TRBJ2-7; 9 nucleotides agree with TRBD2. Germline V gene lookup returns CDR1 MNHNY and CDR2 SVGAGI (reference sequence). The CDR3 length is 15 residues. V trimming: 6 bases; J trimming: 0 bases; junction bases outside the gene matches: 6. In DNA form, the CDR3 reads TGTGCCAGCAGAAGACTAGCGGATAGCTCCTACGAGCAGTACTTC. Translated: CASRRLADSSYEQYF.

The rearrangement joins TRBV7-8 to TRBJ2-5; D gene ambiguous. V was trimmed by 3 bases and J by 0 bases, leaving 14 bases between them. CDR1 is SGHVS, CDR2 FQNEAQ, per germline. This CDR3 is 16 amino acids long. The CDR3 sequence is CASSLVPDQYQETQYF. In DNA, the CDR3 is TGTGCCAGCAGCTTGGTCCCCGATCAGTACCAAGAGACCCAGTACTTC.

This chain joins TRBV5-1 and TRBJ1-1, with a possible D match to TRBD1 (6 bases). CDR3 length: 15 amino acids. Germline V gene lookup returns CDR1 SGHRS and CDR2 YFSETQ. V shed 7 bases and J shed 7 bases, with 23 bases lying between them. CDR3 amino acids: CASQEPNTGTYEAFF. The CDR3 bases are TGCGCCAGCCAAGAACCAAATACCGGGACATATGAAGCTTTCTTT.

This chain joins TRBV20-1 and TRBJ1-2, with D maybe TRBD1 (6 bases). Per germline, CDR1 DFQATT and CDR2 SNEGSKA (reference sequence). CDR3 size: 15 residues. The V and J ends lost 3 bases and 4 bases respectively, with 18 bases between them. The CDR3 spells CSASRGSKGSYGYTF. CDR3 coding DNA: TGCAGTGCTAGTAGGGGGTCTAAAGGTTCCTATGGCTACACCTTC.

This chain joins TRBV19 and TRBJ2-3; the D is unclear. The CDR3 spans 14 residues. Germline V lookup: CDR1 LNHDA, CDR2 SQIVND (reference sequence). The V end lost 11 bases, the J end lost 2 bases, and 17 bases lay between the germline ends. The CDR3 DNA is TGTGCCGCCGCACCTGATCCTAACACAGATACGCAGTATTTT. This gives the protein CAAAPDPNTDTQYF.

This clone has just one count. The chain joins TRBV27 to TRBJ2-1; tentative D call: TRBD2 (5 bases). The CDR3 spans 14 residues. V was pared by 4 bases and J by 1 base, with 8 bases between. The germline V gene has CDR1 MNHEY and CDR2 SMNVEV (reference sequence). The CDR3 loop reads CASSSLASYNEQFF. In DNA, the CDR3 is TGTGCCAGCAGTTCCCTAGCTTCCTACAATGAGCAGTTCTTC.

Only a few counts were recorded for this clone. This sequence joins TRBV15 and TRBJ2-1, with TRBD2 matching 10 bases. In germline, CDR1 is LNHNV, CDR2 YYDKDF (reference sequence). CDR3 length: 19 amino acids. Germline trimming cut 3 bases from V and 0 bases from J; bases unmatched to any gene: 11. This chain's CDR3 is CATSSRKRGGLISYNEQFF. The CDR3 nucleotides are TGTGCCACCAGCAGTCGGAAGCGGGGGGGCTTAATCTCCTACAATGAGCAGTTCTTC.

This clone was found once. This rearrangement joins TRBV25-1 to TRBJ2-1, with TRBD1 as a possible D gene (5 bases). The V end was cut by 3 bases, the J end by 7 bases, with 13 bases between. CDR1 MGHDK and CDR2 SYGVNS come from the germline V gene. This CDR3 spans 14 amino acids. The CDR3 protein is CASSDSGFQNEQFF. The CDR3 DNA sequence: TGTGCCAGCAGTGACTCAGGGTTTCAGAATGAGCAGTTCTTC.

This chain's CDR3 is CASSRQGTFYSGANVLTF. The DNA for the CDR3 is TGTGCCAGCAGTCGGCAGGGTACGTTTTACTCTGGGGCCAACGTCCTGACTTTC. The chain combines TRBV11-3 with TRBJ2-6; D might be TRBD1 (5 bases). Germline CDR1 is SGHNT and CDR2 is YENEEA. This CDR3 region has 18 residues. The germline V and J ends were trimmed by 6 bases and 0 bases, with 18 bases remaining between them.

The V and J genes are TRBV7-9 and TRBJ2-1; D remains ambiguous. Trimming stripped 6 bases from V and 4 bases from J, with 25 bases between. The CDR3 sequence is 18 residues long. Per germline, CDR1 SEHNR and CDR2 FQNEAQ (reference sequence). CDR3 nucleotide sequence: TGTGCCAGCAGAGCCCACTTTGCCCGTGAGGCAGAGTACAATGAGCAGTTCTTC. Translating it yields CASRAHFAREAEYNEQFF.

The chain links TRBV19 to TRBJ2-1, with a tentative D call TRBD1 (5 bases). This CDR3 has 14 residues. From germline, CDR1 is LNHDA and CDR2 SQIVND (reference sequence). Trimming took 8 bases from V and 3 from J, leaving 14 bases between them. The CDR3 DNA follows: TGTGCCAGTGAAAGGGGCTATGGCTACAATGAGCAGTTCTTC. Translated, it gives CASERGYGYNEQFF.

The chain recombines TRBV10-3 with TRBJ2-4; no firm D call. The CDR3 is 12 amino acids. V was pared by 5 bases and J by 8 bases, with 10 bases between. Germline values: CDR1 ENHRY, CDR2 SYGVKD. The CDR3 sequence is CAISRRDDIQYF. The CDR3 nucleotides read TGTGCCATCAGTCGGAGAGACGACATTCAGTACTTC.

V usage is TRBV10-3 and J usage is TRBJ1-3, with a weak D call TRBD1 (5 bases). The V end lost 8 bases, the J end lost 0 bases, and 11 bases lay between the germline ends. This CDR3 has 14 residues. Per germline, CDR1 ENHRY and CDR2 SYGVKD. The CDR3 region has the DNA TGTGCCATCGGGGGAGGGAACTCTGGAAACACCATATATTTT. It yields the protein CAIGGGNSGNTIYF.

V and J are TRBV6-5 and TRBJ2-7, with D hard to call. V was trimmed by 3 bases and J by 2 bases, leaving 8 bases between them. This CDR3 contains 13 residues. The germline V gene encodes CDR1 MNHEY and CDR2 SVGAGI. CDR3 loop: CASSYRSTYEQYF. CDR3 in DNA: TGTGCCAGCAGTTATAGAAGTACCTACGAGCAGTACTTC.

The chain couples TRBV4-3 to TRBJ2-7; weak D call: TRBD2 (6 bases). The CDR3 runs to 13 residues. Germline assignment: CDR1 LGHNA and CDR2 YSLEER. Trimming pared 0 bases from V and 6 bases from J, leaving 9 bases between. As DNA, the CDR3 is TGCGCCAGCAGCCAAGATTACGGGGGCGAGCAGTACTTC. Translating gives CASSQDYGGEQYF.

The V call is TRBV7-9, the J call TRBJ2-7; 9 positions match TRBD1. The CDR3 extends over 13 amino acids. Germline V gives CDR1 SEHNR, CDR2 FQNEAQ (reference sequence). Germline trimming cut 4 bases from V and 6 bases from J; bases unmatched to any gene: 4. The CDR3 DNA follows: TGTGCCAGCAGCTCAATGACAGGGGGCGAGCAGTACTTC. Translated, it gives CASSSMTGGEQYF.

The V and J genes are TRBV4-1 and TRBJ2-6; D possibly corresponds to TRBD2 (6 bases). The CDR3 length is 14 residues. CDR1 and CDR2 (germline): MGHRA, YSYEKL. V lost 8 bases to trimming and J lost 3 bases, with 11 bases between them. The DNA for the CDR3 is TGCGCCAGCTCTGGGGGACTTGGGGCCAACGTCCTGACTTTC. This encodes CASSGGLGANVLTF.

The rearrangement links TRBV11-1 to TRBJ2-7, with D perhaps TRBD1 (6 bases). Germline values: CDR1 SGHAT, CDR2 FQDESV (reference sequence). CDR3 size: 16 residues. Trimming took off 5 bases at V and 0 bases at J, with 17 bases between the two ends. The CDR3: CASSPKQGLSSYEQYF. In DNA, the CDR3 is TGTGCCAGCAGCCCCAAACAGGGTTTGAGCTCCTACGAGCAGTACTTC.

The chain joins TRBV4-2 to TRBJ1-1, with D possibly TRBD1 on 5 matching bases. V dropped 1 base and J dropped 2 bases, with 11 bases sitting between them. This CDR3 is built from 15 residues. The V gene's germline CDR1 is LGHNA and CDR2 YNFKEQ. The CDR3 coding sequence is TGTGCCAGCAGCCAAGTTGACAGAGTTAACACTGAAGCTTTCTTT. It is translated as CASSQVDRVNTEAFF.

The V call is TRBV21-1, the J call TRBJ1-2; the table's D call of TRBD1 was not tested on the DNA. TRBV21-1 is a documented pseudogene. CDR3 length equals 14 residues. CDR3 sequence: CASSNGTATNGYTF. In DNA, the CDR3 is TGTGCCAGCAGCAACGGGACAGCGACTAATGGCTACACCTTC.

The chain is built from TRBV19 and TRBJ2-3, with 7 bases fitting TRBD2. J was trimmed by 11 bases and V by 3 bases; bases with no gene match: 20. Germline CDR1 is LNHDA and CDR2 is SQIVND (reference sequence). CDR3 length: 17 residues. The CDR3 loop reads CASSMSGTGVGAPQQYF. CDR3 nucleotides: TGTGCCAGTAGTATGAGCGGGACGGGAGTGGGAGCTCCGCAGCAGTATTTT.

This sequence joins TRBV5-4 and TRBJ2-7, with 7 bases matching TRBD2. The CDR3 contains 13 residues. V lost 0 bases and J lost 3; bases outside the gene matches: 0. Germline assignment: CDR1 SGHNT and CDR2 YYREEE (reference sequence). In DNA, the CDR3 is TGTGCCAGCAGCTTGGCTAGCGGCTACGAGCAGTACTTC. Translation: CASSLASGYEQYF. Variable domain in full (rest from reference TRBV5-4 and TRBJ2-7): ETGVTQSPTHLIKTRGQQVTLRCSSQSGHNTVSWYQQALGQGPQFIFQYYREEENGRGNFPPRFSGLQFPNYSSELNVNALELDDSALYLCASSLASGYEQYFGPGTRLTVT.

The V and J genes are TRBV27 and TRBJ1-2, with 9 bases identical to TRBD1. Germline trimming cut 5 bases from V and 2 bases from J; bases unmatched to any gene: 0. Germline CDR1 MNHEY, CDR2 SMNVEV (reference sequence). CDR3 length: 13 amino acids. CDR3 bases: TGTGCCAGCAGTGGACAGGGGAACTATGGCTACACCTTC. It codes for CASSGQGNYGYTF.

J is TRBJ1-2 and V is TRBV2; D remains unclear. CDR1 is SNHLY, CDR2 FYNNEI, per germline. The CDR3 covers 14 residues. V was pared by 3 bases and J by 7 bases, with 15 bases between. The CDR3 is CASSELRESRGYTF. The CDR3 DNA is TGTGCCAGCAGTGAGCTCCGGGAGTCCCGTGGCTACACCTTC.

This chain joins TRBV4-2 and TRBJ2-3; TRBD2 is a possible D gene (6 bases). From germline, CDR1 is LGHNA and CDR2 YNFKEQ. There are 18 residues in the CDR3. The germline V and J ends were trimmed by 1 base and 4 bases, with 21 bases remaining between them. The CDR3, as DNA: TGTGCCAGCAGCCAAGTTGCGGGGCGCCAGGGTGAGTCAGATACGCAGTATTTT. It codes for CASSQVAGRQGESDTQYF.